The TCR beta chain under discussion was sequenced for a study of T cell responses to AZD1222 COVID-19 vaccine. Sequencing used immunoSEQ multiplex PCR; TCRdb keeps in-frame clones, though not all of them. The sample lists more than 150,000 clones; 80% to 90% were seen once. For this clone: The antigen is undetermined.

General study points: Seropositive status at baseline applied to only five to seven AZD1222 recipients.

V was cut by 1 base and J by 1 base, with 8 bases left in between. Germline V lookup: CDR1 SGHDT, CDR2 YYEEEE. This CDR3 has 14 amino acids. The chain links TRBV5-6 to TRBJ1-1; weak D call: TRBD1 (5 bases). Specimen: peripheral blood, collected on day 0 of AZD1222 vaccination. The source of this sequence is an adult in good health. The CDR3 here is CASSLTGSNTEAFF. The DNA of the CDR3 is TGTGCCAGCAGCTTGACAGGATCGAACACTGAAGCTTTCTTT.